This T cell receptor (beta chain) is from a study of blood T cell repertoires in COVID-19. On the study more broadly: Sites across the United States, Italy and Spain contributed samples from acute and convalescent COVID-19. PBMCs, B-cell-depleted T cells, or T cells were the source of the cDNA or gDNA that made up the material.

In the source study's methods: Scientists estimated how many nucleated cells there were by amplifying reference gene primers. Only in-frame clones appear in the TCRdb table, and some are missing; sequencing was by immunoSEQ multiplex PCR. V and J calls and clone size are those listed in that table; D and trimming were worked out from the DNA. Of about 300,000 clones listed, roughly 89% are singletons. CDR1 and CDR2 (germline): SGHTA, FQGNSA. The ends lost 2 bases at V and 2 bases at J; junction bases unmatched: 6. The CDR3 runs 15 residues. V usage is TRBV7-2 and J usage is TRBJ2-7, with 7 nucleotides matching TRBD1. This TCR was sampled from a man in his forties or fifties with acute or convalescent COVID-19. Sequencing was done on a sample of peripheral blood. CDR3 amino acids: CASSLSTGQTYEQYF. CDR3 nucleotides: TGTGCCAGCAGCTTATCTACGGGACAGACCTACGAGCAGTACTTC.